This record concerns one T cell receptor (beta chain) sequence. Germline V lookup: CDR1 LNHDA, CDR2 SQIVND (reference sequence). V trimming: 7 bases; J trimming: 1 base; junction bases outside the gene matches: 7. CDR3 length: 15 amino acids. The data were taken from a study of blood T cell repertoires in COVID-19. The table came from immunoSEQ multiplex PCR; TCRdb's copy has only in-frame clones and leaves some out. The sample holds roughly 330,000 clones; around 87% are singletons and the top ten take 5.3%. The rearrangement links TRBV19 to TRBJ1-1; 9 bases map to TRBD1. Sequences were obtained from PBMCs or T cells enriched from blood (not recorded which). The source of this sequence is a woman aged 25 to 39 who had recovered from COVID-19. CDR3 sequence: CASNTGGAGNTEAFF. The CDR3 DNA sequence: TGTGCCAGTAATACAGGGGGCGCAGGGAACACTGAAGCTTTCTTT.